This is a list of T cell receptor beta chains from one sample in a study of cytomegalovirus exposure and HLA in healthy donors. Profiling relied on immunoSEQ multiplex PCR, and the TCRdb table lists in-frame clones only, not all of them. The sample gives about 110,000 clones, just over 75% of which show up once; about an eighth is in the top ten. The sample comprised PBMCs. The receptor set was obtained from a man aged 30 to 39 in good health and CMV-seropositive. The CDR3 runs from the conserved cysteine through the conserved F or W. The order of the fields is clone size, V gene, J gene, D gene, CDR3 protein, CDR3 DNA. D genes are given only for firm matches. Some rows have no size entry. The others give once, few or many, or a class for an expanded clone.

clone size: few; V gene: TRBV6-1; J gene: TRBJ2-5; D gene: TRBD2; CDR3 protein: CASSGPSDSAGDQYF; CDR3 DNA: TGTGCCAGCAGCGGTCCCAGCGACTCGGCGGGGGACCAGTACTTC
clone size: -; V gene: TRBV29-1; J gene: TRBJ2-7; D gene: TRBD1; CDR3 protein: CSAFDRASYEQYF; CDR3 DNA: TGCAGCGCTTTCGACAGGGCATCATACGAGCAGTACTTC
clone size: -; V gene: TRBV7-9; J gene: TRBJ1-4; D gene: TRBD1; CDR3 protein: CASSYKDRDVEKLFF; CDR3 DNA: TGTGCCAGCAGCTACAAGGACAGGGATGTTGAAAAACTGTTTTTT
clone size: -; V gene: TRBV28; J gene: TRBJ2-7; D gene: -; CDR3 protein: CASSSYTYYEQYF; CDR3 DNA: TGTGCCAGCAGTTCCTATACTTACTACGAGCAGTACTTC
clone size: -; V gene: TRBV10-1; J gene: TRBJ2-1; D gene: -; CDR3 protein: CASRSQGNEQFF; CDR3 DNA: TGCGCCAGCAGATCCCAGGGAAATGAGCAGTTCTTC
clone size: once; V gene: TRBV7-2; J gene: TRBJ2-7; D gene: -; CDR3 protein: CASSLAHGGNYEQYF; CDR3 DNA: TGTGCCAGCAGCTTAGCGCACGGAGGGAACTACGAGCAGTACTTC
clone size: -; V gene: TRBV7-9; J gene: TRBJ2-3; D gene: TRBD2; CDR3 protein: CASSLVSLAGTDTQYF; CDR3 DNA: TGTGCCAGCAGCTTAGTTTCACTAGCGGGCACAGATACGCAGTATTTT
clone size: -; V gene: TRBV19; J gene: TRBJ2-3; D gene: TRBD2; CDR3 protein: CASSDGLAGSTDTQYF; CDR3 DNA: TGTGCCAGTAGTGACGGACTAGCGGGTAGCACAGATACGCAGTATTTT
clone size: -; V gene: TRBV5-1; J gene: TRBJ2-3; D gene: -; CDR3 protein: CASSSLTDTQYF; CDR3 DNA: TGCGCCAGCAGCTCCCTCACAGATACGCAGTATTTT
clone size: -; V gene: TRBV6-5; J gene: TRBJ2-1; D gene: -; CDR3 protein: CASSYSNPPGEQFF; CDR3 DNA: TGTGCCAGCAGTTACTCGAACCCCCCGGGTGAGCAGTTCTTC
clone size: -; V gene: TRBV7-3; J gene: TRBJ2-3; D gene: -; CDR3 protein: CASSYVAVPLDTQYF; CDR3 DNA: TGTGCCAGCAGCTACGTAGCGGTGCCCCTCGATACGCAGTATTTT
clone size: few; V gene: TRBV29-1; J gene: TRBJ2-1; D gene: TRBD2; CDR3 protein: CSVEEGWTSGGTYNEQFF; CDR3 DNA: TGCAGCGTTGAAGAAGGGTGGACTAGCGGGGGGACCTACAATGAGCAGTTCTTC
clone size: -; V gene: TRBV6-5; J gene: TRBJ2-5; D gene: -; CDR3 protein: CASSLLGGVQETQYF; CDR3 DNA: TGTGCCAGCAGCCTCCTAGGGGGTGTCCAAGAGACCCAGTACTTC
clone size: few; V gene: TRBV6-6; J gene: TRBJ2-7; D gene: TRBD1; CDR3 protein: CATNDRDRDEQYF; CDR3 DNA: TGTGCCACCAACGACCGGGACAGGGACGAGCAGTACTTC
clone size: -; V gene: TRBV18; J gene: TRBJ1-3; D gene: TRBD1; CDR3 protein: CASSPWQGENPSSGNTIYF; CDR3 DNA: TGTGCCAGCTCACCCTGGCAGGGGGAAAATCCGAGCTCTGGAAACACCATATATTTT
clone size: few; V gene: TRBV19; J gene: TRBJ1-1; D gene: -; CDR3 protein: CASIGDTEAFF; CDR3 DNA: TGTGCCAGTATTGGAGACACTGAAGCTTTCTTT
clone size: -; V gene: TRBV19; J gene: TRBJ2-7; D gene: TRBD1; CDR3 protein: CASSLDRAYSYEQYF; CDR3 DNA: TGTGCCAGTAGCCTAGACAGGGCCTACTCCTACGAGCAGTACTTC
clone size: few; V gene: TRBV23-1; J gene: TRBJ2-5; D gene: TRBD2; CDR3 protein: CASSQLRLAGGPQETQYF; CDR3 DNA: TGCGCCAGCAGTCAACTGAGACTAGCGGGGGGCCCACAAGAGACCCAGTACTTC
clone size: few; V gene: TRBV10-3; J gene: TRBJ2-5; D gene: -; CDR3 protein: CAISESIGQGGTQYF; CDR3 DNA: TGTGCCATCAGTGAGTCGATCGGGCAGGGGGGGACCCAGTACTTC
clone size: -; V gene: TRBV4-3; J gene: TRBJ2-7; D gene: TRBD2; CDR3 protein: CASSQAASGGGLYEQYF; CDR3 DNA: TGCGCCAGCAGCCAAGCGGCTAGCGGGGGCGGGCTGTACGAGCAGTACTTC
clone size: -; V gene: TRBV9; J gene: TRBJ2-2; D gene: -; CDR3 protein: CASSEDSSGELFF; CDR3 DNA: TGTGCCAGCAGCGAGGACAGTAGCGGGGAGCTGTTTTTT
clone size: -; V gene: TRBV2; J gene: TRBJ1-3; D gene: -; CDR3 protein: CASGLISGNTIYF; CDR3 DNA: TGTGCCAGCGGACTGATCTCTGGAAACACCATATATTTT
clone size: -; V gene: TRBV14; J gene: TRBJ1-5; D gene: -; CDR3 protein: CASSQDPRNQPQHF; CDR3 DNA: TGTGCCAGCAGCCAAGATCCCCGGAATCAGCCCCAGCATTTT
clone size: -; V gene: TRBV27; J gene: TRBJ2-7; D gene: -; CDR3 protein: CASSLSSGTTTYEQYF; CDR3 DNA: TGTGCCAGCAGTTTATCTTCCGGGACAACGACCTACGAGCAGTACTTC
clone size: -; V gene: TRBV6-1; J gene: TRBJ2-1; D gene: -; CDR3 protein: CASSDGGAVSSYNEQFF; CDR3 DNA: TGTGCCAGCAGTGATGGGGGGGCCGTCAGCTCCTACAATGAGCAGTTCTTC
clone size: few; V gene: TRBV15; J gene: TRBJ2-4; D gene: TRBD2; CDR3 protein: CATSREGGGFDIQYF; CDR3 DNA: TGTGCCACCAGCAGAGAAGGCGGGGGGTTTGACATTCAGTACTTC